One sample yielded the 32 T cell receptor beta chains listed below, sequenced in a study of early T cells in non-severe SARS-CoV-2 infection. TCRdb reanalysed the 5' RACE reads using MiXCR and keeps one entry per CDR3 protein. This sample has over 55,000 distinct CDR3 sequences; roughly a tenth occur once, and the top ten carry around 1.3%. The material sequenced was whole blood. The receptor source for this set is an adult who was a healthcare worker with PCR-confirmed SARS-CoV-2 infection or an uninfected control (not recorded which).

This clonotype was seen ten or more times. The genes are TRBV29-1 and TRBJ2-3; no firm D call. Trimming stripped 3 bases from V and 7 bases from J, with 11 bases between. Germline values: CDR1 SQVTM, CDR2 ANQGSEA. This CDR3 has 12 amino acids. The CDR3 DNA reads TGCAGCGTTGAGGAACACCAATATACGCAGTATTTT. Amino acids: CSVEEHQYTQYF.

This clonotype has at least ten counts. The V gene is TRBV27, the J gene TRBJ1-2; TRBD1 is a possible D gene (6 bases). This CDR3 contains 14 residues. Germline lookup yields CDR1 MNHEY and CDR2 SMNVEV (reference sequence). The V end lost 6 bases, the J end lost 0 bases, and 11 bases lay between the germline ends. CDR3 nucleotides: TGTGCCAGCAGATTAGGGGGGGCTAACTATGGCTACACCTTC. Translating gives CASRLGGANYGYTF.

This rearrangement joins TRBV19 to TRBJ2-2; no clear D. Germline V gives CDR1 LNHDA, CDR2 SQIVND (reference sequence). V lost 3 bases and J 1 base, leaving 3 bases between the germline ends. This CDR3 has 13 residues. The CDR3 reads CASSIVNTGELFF. CDR3 nucleotides: TGTGCCAGTAGTATTGTGAACACCGGGGAGCTGTTTTTT.

This clonotype appeared a few times. This chain uses TRBV4-1 with TRBJ2-3, with 7 bases identical to TRBD2. This CDR3 has 15 amino acids. Unmatched junction bases numbered 4, after V lost 2 bases and J lost 2 bases. Germline values: CDR1 MGHRA, CDR2 YSYEKL. CDR3 coding DNA: TGCGCCAGCAGCCAACGAGCGGGGAACACAGATACGCAGTATTTT. The encoded protein is CASSQRAGNTDTQYF.

This clonotype was picked up many times. The chain employs TRBV20-1 and TRBJ2-1, with a weak D call TRBD2 (6 bases). CDR3 length: 14 amino acids. In germline, CDR1 is DFQATT, CDR2 SNEGSKA (reference sequence). V dropped 4 bases and J dropped 4 bases, with 14 bases sitting between them. Here the CDR3 reads CSAKGLGTYNEQFF. CDR3 bases: TGCAGTGCTAAGGGACTGGGAACTTACAATGAGCAGTTCTTC.

The sample holds a few counts of this clonotype. This CDR3 is CASSLGTGEKPQHF. The CDR3 DNA is TGTGCCAGCAGCTTGGGGACAGGGGAGAAGCCCCAGCATTTT. The gene calls are TRBV7-8 and TRBJ1-5; 10 nucleotides line up with TRBD1. V lost 3 bases to trimming and J lost 8 bases; unmatched junction nucleotides: 4. From germline, CDR1 is SGHVS and CDR2 FQNEAQ. The CDR3 extends over 14 amino acids.

This clonotype was seen many times. The chain recombines TRBV3-1 with TRBJ1-4; TRBD1 might be the D (5 bases). The V and J ends lost 4 bases and 8 bases respectively, with 17 bases between them. The CDR3 loop spans 15 amino acids. Germline values: CDR1 LGHDT, CDR2 YNNKEL (reference sequence). In DNA form, the CDR3 reads TGTGCCAGCAGCCCGCCGACAGCTCCCCAGGAAAAACTGTTTTTT. It is translated as CASSPPTAPQEKLFF.

In this sample, this clonotype turned up a few times. The chain has TRBV7-3 and TRBJ2-1, with TRBD2 identical over 12 bases. This CDR3 has 16 residues. CDR1 SGHTA and CDR2 FQGTGA come from the germline V gene. Germline trimming cut 4 bases from V and 1 base from J; bases unmatched to any gene: 2. The CDR3 here is CASSSTSGGSYNEQFF. CDR3 bases: TGTGCCAGCAGCTCGACTAGCGGGGGATCCTACAATGAGCAGTTCTTC.

This clonotype was counted only a few times. This chain uses TRBV25-1 with TRBJ2-3; no clear D. V was shortened by 2 bases and J by 2 bases, with 17 bases between the two germline ends. This CDR3 contains 17 residues. Germline V gene data show CDR1 as MGHDK and CDR2 as SYGVNS. The CDR3 nucleotides read TGTGCCAGCAGTGAAAGAAGGGCAGTCCAAACCACAGATACGCAGTATTTT. This sequence encodes CASSERRAVQTTDTQYF.

This clonotype occurred a few times. V gene TRBV6-1 combines with J gene TRBJ2-1, with a weak D call TRBD2 (5 bases). Trimming left V 5 bases short and J 8 bases short, with 13 bases between. The CDR3 has 13 amino acids. Germline V gives CDR1 MNHNS, CDR2 SASEGT. The CDR3 loop reads CASSPPAGHEQFF. The CDR3 nucleotides read TGTGCCAGCAGTCCACCCGCGGGTCATGAGCAGTTCTTC.

The gene calls are TRBV7-8 and TRBJ1-1; D is perhaps TRBD1 (6 bases). Trimming removed 5 bases from V and 8 bases from J, with 21 bases in between. Germline V lookup: CDR1 SGHVS, CDR2 FQNEAQ. The CDR3 has 15 residues. The CDR3 here is CASSEFDRLLGEAFF. In DNA form, the CDR3 reads TGTGCCAGCAGCGAATTTGACAGGCTCTTAGGGGAAGCTTTCTTT. Based on the CDR3 plus reference TRBV7-8 and TRBJ1-1, the full variable domain is GAGVSQSPRYKVAKRGQDVALRCDPISGHVSLFWYQQALGQGPEFLTYFQNEAQLDKSGLPSDRFFAERPEGSVSTLKIQRTQQEDSAVYLCASSEFDRLLGEAFFGQGTRLTVV.

The rearrangement joins TRBV10-2 to TRBJ2-3; 7 nucleotides match TRBD1. The germline gives CDR1 WSHSY, CDR2 SAAADI. CDR3 length: 15 residues. With V trimmed by 6 bases and J by 2 bases, 8 bases remained unmatched. The CDR3 DNA reads as TGCGCCAGCAGATCGGGACAGATTCTCACAGATACGCAGTATTTT. Protein sequence: CASRSGQILTDTQYF.

This clonotype was counted between two and nine times. The rearrangement uses TRBV5-6 and TRBJ2-7; TRBD1 matches 7 bases. The CDR3 covers 14 residues. CDR1 SGHDT and CDR2 YYEEEE come from the germline V gene. The V segment lost 1 base and the J segment 0 bases; nucleotides outside the gene matches: 1. The CDR3 DNA reads as TGTGCCAGCAGCTTGACAGGGGCCTCCTACGAGCAGTACGTC. Translated: CASSLTGASYEQYV.

This chain joins TRBV9 and TRBJ1-6; tentatively, D is TRBD1 (5 bases). This CDR3 is 14 amino acids long. The germline gives CDR1 SGDLS, CDR2 YYNGEE. Trimming removed 5 bases from V and 6 bases from J, with 12 bases in between. CDR3 amino acids: CASSSRVPNSPLHF. The DNA of the CDR3 is TGTGCCAGCAGTAGCAGGGTCCCTAATTCACCCCTCCACTTT. Drawing the rest from reference TRBV9 and TRBJ1-6, the complete variable domain is DSGVTQTPKHLITATGQRVTLRCSPRSGDLSVYWYQQSLDQGLQFLIQYYNGEERAKGNILERFSAQQFPDLHSELNLSSLELGDSALYFCASSSRVPNSPLHFGNGTRLTVT.

The chain links TRBV7-6 to TRBJ2-1; the D gene could be TRBD1 or TRBD2 (5 bases each). Germline lookup yields CDR1 SGHVS and CDR2 FNYEAQ. The CDR3 extends over 18 amino acids. Trimming shortened V by 1 base and J by 5 bases, and 21 bases separated the two germline ends. CDR3 in DNA: TGTGCCAGCAGCTTAGACCCTGGTGGGGGAGCGCAGGACAATGAGCAGTTCTTC. Translating it yields CASSLDPGGGAQDNEQFF.

This clonotype has at least ten counts. The CDR3 DNA follows: TGTGCCACCAGTGATTCAGGACAGGGGAGCTCCTACGAGCAGTACGTC. This codes for CATSDSGQGSSYEQYV. The rearrangement uses TRBV24-1 and TRBJ2-7; the match to TRBD1 covers 9 bases. Germline CDR1 reads KGHDR; CDR2 reads SFDVKD. V was clipped by 2 bases and J by 0 bases; unmatched bases: 4. The CDR3 extends over 16 amino acids.

The DNA of the CDR3 is TGTGCCAGCAGTCCGAACGAGATATATCAGCCCCAGCATTTT. This sequence encodes CASSPNEIYQPQHF. V is TRBV28 and J is TRBJ1-5; D gene uncertain. The CDR3 loop spans 14 amino acids. Trimming removed 5 bases from V and 5 bases from J, with 13 bases in between. From germline, CDR1 is MDHEN and CDR2 SYDVKM.

This clonotype occurred a few times. The genes are TRBV19 and TRBJ2-4; D possibly corresponds to TRBD2 (5 bases). Germline V gene data show CDR1 as LNHDA and CDR2 as SQIVND (reference sequence). The V gene lost 7 bases and the J gene lost 5 bases, with 18 bases spanning the gap. This CDR3 has 15 amino acids. The CDR3 bases are TGTGCCAGTAACGACTATCGGGGAGCGGAAAACATTCAGTACTTC. It specifies CASNDYRGAENIQYF.

This clonotype has just a few counts. The chain uses TRBV2 and TRBJ1-2; D is unresolved. Per the germline V gene, CDR1 is SNHLY and CDR2 is FYNNEI. The CDR3 sequence is 10 residues long. Trimming stripped 7 bases from V and 2 bases from J, with 2 bases between. The DNA for the CDR3 is TGTGCCAGCAACAACTATGGCTACACCTTC. Translated, it gives CASNNYGYTF.

At least ten counts were recorded for this clonotype. The chain uses TRBV11-2 and TRBJ2-3, with D possibly matching TRBD1 (6 bases). Germline V gene sequence: CDR1 SGHAT, CDR2 FQNNGV. The CDR3 is 18 amino acids. Trimming removed 4 bases at V and 5 bases at J, with 25 bases between. CDR3 bases: TGTGCCAGCAGCTCCTACCCCAACAGGACAGACAAAGGAGATACGCAGTATTTT. Translating it yields CASSSYPNRTDKGDTQYF.

This clonotype showed up many times. This chain links TRBV20-1 with TRBJ1-5, with unresolved D. The CDR3 loop spans 16 amino acids. V lost 0 bases and J lost 0, with 12 bases in between. CDR1 is DFQATT and CDR2 is SNEGSKA in the germline V gene (reference sequence). CDR3 protein: CSARESGVYSNQPQHF. DNA for the CDR3: TGCAGTGCTAGAGAGTCCGGTGTATATAGCAATCAGCCCCAGCATTTT.

A few counts support this clonotype. J is TRBJ2-7 and V is TRBV10-2, with 10 bases fitting TRBD2. This CDR3 spans 15 amino acids. From germline, CDR1 is WSHSY and CDR2 SAAADI. Unmatched junction bases numbered 6, after V lost 7 bases and J lost 0 bases. The CDR3 DNA follows: TGCGCCAGCACAAGCGGGGGGGCCCTCTCCTACGAGCAGTACGTC. This gives the protein CASTSGGALSYEQYV.

This clonotype showed up just a few times. The J gene is TRBJ2-5, the V gene TRBV12-3 or TRBV12-4, with 12 bases lining up with TRBD1. CDR3 size: 14 residues. J lost 3 bases, V lost 6 bases, and 2 bases had no gene match. In DNA form, the CDR3 reads TGTGCCAGCAGAGGGACAGGGGGCAAAGAGACCCAGTACTTC. It codes for CASRGTGGKETQYF.

There are a few counts of this clonotype. This chain connects TRBV18 to TRBJ2-5, with D perhaps matching TRBD1 or TRBD2 (5 bases each). The germline V gene has CDR1 KGHSH and CDR2 LQKENI. The CDR3 extends over 15 amino acids. V was pared by 0 bases and J by 1 base, with 9 bases between. The CDR3 DNA is TGTGCCAGCTCACCACCCGGGGCCGTCCAAGAGACCCAGTACTTC. This sequence encodes CASSPPGAVQETQYF.

This rearrangement joins TRBV25-1 to TRBJ1-6; 8 nucleotides agree with TRBD1. V gave up 1 base and J gave up 7 bases; unmatched junction bases: 6. The length of the CDR3 is 16 residues. Germline V lookup: CDR1 MGHDK, CDR2 SYGVNS. CDR3 loop: CASSESWTGKNSPLHF. Here the CDR3 DNA reads TGTGCCAGCAGTGAATCATGGACAGGGAAAAATTCACCCCTCCACTTT.

J is TRBJ1-1 and V is TRBV11-2; D not certain. This CDR3 is 13 amino acids long. The germline V gene has CDR1 SGHAT and CDR2 FQNNGV. Trimming removed 1 base from V and 9 bases from J, with 12 bases in between. Here the CDR3 reads CASSLVAGAKAFF. The CDR3, as DNA: TGTGCCAGCAGCTTAGTGGCAGGAGCAAAAGCTTTCTTT.

This clonotype was recorded many times. The V and J genes are TRBV7-3 and TRBJ2-2; D gene unclear. V was clipped by 4 bases and J by 8 bases, with 11 bases between them. Germline CDR1 reads SGHTA; CDR2 reads FQGTGA. The CDR3 covers 13 residues. In DNA, the CDR3 is TGTGCCAGCAGCTCACATCCATCGGGGGAGCTGTTTTTT. It yields the protein CASSSHPSGELFF.

This clonotype has ten or more counts. The V and J genes are TRBV5-5 and TRBJ2-7, with D perhaps TRBD1 (6 bases). The CDR3 is 14 residues long. Germline assignment: CDR1 SGHKS and CDR2 YYEKEE (reference sequence). Trimming pared 4 bases from V and 1 base from J, leaving 12 bases between. CDR3 coding DNA: TGTGCCAGCAGCCAGGACAGTATTTCCTACGAGCAGTACGTC. This translates into CASSQDSISYEQYV.

This clonotype was recorded many times. The chain joins TRBV3-1 to TRBJ2-1; D is unresolved. Per germline, CDR1 LGHDT and CDR2 YNNKEL (reference sequence). Trimming shortened V by 4 bases and J by 4 bases, and 14 bases separated the two germline ends. CDR3 length equals 15 residues. The CDR3 spells CASSPGSSGYNEQFF. The DNA for the CDR3 is TGTGCCAGCAGCCCTGGGTCGAGTGGATACAATGAGCAGTTCTTC.

In this sample, this clonotype turned up a few times. The gene calls are TRBV12-3 or TRBV12-4 and TRBJ1-1; TRBD1 agrees at 7 bases. The V and J ends lost 6 bases and 2 bases, in that order; junction bases with no gene match: 6. CDR3 length equals 14 residues. The CDR3 region has the DNA TGTGCCAGCAGCTTGACAGGGACCAACACTGAAGCTTTCTTT. Its translation: CASSLTGTNTEAFF.

The chain combines TRBV9 with TRBJ2-5; D might be TRBD2 (6 bases). Germline values: CDR1 SGDLS, CDR2 YYNGEE. V lost 0 bases, J lost 4 bases, and 7 bases lay in between. The CDR3 length is 13 residues. The CDR3 region is CASSVGDSETQYF. The DNA of the CDR3 is TGTGCCAGCAGCGTAGGGGACTCAGAGACCCAGTACTTC.

The V and J genes are TRBV18 and TRBJ1-1; 10 bases map to TRBD1. This CDR3 contains 14 residues. Germline values: CDR1 KGHSH, CDR2 LQKENI. V trimming: 3 bases; J trimming: 4 bases; junction bases outside the gene matches: 2. In DNA form, the CDR3 reads TGTGCCAGCTCACCGCGGACAGGGGGCACTGAAGCTTTCTTT. Protein sequence: CASSPRTGGTEAFF.